This T cell receptor beta chain was identified during a study of T cells in Graves' hyperthyroidism and ophthalmopathy. Based on clinical symptoms, serum thyroxine and TRAb, thyroid ultrasound and orbital computed tomography, diagnoses were reached. The germline V gene has CDR1 SEHNR and CDR2 FQNEAQ (reference sequence). The CDR3 has 14 residues. Germline trimming cut 5 bases from V and 2 bases from J; bases unmatched to any gene: 6. Amplification yielded TCR beta CDR3 regions, with RNA transcripts as the source. HTBI primers were the set used in a first-round RT-PCR of the TCR CDR3. TCRdb redid the calling of the multiplex PCR reads with MiXCR, one entry per CDR3 protein. Among about 500,000 distinct CDR3 sequences listed, 40% to 50% were seen once.

The V gene is TRBV7-9, the J gene TRBJ2-7, with 7 bases lining up with TRBD1. Sequencing input: peripheral blood or thyroid tissue (not recorded which). The receptor comes from an adult woman with Graves' disease, either hyperthyroidism or ophthalmopathy (not recorded which). CDR3: CASSRDRVAYEQYF. The CDR3 DNA reads TGTGCCAGCAGCCGCGACAGGGTCGCCTACGAGCAGTACTTC.